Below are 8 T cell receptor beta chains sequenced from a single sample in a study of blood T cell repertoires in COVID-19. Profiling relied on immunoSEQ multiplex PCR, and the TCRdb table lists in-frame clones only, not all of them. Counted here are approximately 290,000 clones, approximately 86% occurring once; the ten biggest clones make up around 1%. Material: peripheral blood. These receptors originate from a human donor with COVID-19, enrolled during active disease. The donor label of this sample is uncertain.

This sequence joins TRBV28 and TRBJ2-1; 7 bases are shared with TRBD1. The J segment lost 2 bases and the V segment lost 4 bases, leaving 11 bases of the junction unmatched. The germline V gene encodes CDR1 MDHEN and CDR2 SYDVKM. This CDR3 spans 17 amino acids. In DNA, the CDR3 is TGTGCCAGCAGTTCCTGGACAGGAAGGAGTCCCTACAATGAGCAGTTCTTC. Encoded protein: CASSSWTGRSPYNEQFF.

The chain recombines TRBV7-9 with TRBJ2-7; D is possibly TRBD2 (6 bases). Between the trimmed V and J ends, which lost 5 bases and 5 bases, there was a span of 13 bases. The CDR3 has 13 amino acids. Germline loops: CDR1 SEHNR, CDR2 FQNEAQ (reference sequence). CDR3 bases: TGTGCCAGCAGCCCACCCGGGGGTGACGAGCAGTACTTC. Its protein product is CASSPPGGDEQYF. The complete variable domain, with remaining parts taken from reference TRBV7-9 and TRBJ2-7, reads DTGVSQNPRHKITKRGQNVTFRCDPISEHNRLYWYRQTLGQGPEFLTYFQNEAQLEKSRLLSDRFSAERPKGSFSTLEIQRTEQGDSAMYLCASSPPGGDEQYFGPGTRLTVT.

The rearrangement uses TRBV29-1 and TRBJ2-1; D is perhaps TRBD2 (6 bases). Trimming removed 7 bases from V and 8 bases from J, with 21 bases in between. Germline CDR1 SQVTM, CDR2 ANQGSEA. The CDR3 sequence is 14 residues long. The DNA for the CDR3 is TGCAGCGCACGGAGGGAGCGGGCAACCCATGAGCAGTTCTTC. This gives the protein CSARRERATHEQFF.

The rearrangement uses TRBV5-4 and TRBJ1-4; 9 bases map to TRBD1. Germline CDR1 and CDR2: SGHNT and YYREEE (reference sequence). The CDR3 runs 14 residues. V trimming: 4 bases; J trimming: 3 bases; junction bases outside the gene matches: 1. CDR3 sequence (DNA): TGTGCCAGCAGCCGGGACAGGGCTAATGAAAAACTGTTTTTT. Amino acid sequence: CASSRDRANEKLFF. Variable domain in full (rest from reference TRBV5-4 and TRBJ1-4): ETGVTQSPTHLIKTRGQQVTLRCSSQSGHNTVSWYQQALGQGPQFIFQYYREEENGRGNFPPRFSGLQFPNYSSELNVNALELDDSALYLCASSRDRANEKLFFGSGTQLSVL.

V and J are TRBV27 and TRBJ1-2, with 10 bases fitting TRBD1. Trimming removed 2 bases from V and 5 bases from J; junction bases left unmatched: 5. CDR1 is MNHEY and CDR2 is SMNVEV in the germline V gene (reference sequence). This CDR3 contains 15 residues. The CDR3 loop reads CASSLRQGAGYGYTF. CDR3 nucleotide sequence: TGTGCCAGCAGTTTAAGACAGGGGGCAGGGTATGGCTACACCTTC.

CDR3 in amino acids: CSVAVAGVRETQYF. DNA of the CDR3: TGCAGCGTTGCTGTAGCGGGAGTTAGGGAGACCCAGTACTTC. This chain connects TRBV29-1 to TRBJ2-5, with 9 bases aligning to TRBD2. Germline assignment: CDR1 SQVTM and CDR2 ANQGSEA. The CDR3 spans 14 residues. V lost 4 bases to trimming and J lost 5 bases; unmatched junction nucleotides: 8.

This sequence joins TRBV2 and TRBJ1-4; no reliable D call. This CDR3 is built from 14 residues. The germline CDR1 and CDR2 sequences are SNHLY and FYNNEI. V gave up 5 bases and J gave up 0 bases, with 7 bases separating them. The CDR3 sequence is CASSLYATNEKLFF. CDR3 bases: TGTGCCAGCAGTCTATATGCAACTAATGAAAAACTGTTTTTT.

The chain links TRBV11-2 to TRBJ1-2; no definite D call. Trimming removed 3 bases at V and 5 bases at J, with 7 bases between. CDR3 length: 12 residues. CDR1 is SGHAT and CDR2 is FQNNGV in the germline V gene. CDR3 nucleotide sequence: TGTGCCAGCAGCTTTTATCGGTATGGCTACACCTTC. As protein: CASSFYRYGYTF.